This T cell receptor beta chain is drawn from a study of post-analysis software for immune sequencing data. Germline V gives CDR1 SGHAT, CDR2 FQNNGV. The V gene lost 4 bases and the J gene lost 0 bases, with 4 bases spanning the gap. The CDR3 has 14 amino acids. Study-level findings and limits: A few TRBV segments appeared more often in patients than in controls, and TRBV5-6, TRBV5-1 and TRBV20-1 were among these.

Presence of unique molecular identifiers characterized the TCR beta cDNA libraries. Each CDR3 protein gets one entry after TCRdb re-called the PCR reads with MiXCR. The table shows some 260,000 distinct CDR3 sequences, with 30% to 45% occurring only once. Comment on this clonotype: Its antigen is not identified.

This sequence originates from a girl between 5 and 17 years old with multiple sclerosis. Sequenced material: blood. The gene calls are TRBV11-2 and TRBJ2-6; D remains unclear. CDR3 region: CASSCNSGANVLTF. The CDR3 coding sequence is TGTGCCAGCAGCTGCAACTCTGGGGCCAACGTCCTGACTTTC.